This T cell receptor beta chain came from a study of Ad26.COV2.S vaccination and SARS-CoV-2 variants. Study background: Ad26.COV2.S, an intramuscular injection, was given once or twice 56 days apart.

As for treatment: some 20 received Ad26.COV2.S at low or high dose, single or two shots; 5 received placebo; per-sample allocation not given. Repertoires come from day 63 after the first vaccine or placebo injection. Clones were sequenced by immunoSEQ multiplex PCR, and TCRdb holds only the in-frame ones, with some missing. The repertoire holds more than 400,000 clones, with approximately 92% as singletons. V shed 7 bases and J 1 base; nucleotides not matched to a gene: 6. The CDR3 has 15 residues. CDR1 and CDR2 (germline): MDHEN, SYDVKM. This TCR came from a person between 18 and 65 years old who received the Ad26.COV2.S COVID-19 vaccine or a placebo. The specimen comprised peripheral blood, sampled in a trial of Ad26.COV2.S vaccine versus placebo. The chain employs TRBV28 and TRBJ1-4, with 7 bases fitting TRBD1. The CDR3 sequence: CASIDPGGTNEKLFF. CDR3 sequence (DNA): TGTGCCAGCATTGACCCAGGGGGAACTAATGAAAAACTGTTTTTT.